The 11 T cell receptor beta chains in this list originate from one sample, sequenced in a study of identifying expanded T cells in peripheral blood. Clones were sequenced by immunoSEQ multiplex PCR, and TCRdb holds only the in-frame ones, with some missing. The repertoire holds under 120,000 clones, with roughly 91% as singletons. The sample comprised blood. The receptors were sampled from a person aged 18 to 75 in good health.

The rearrangement links TRBV13 to TRBJ2-2; tentatively, D is TRBD2 (5 bases). The germline V gene encodes CDR1 PRHDT and CDR2 FYEKMQ (reference sequence). The CDR3 sequence is 15 residues long. The V end lost 0 bases, the J end lost 4 bases, and 9 bases lay between the germline ends. CDR3 amino acids: CASSLGLAGTGELFF. The CDR3 DNA is TGTGCCAGCAGCTTAGGGCTAGCTGGCACCGGGGAGCTGTTTTTT.

The V gene is TRBV6-6, the J gene TRBJ2-7; 9 bases map to TRBD2. V shed 5 bases and J 1 base; nucleotides not matched to a gene: 6. The CDR3 length is 15 residues. CDR1 MNHNY and CDR2 SVGAGI come from the germline V gene (reference sequence). The CDR3 sequence: CASSSGGSGSYEQYF. CDR3 in DNA: TGTGCCAGCAGTAGCGGGGGGTCGGGGTCCTACGAGCAGTACTTC.

The CDR3 sequence is CASSQDLRGLGYGYTF. DNA for the CDR3: TGCGCCAGCAGCCAAGATCTCAGGGGGCTCGGCTATGGCTACACCTTC. The V call is TRBV4-3, the J call TRBJ1-2; 8 positions agree with TRBD1. CDR1 and CDR2 from the germline V gene are LGHNA and YSLEER. This CDR3 spans 16 amino acids. After removal of 0 bases from V and 4 bases from J, the junction contained 7 bases not matched to a gene.

This chain links TRBV6-1 with TRBJ2-2, with TRBD1 identical over 8 bases. CDR1 and CDR2 from the germline V gene are MNHNS and SASEGT. The CDR3 extends over 15 amino acids. V shed 7 bases and J 4 bases; nucleotides not matched to a gene: 8. The CDR3 DNA reads as TGTGCCAGCACCGACAGGGGCGACACCACCGGGGAGCTGTTTTTT. It specifies CASTDRGDTTGELFF.

This chain links TRBV5-1 with TRBJ2-1; D possibly corresponds to TRBD1 (5 bases). Looked up from germline, CDR1 is SGHRS and CDR2 is YFSETQ. The CDR3 is 15 residues long. V was cut by 0 bases and J by 4 bases, with 11 bases left in between. The CDR3 region has the DNA TGCGCCAGCAGCTTGGCCATTGGGGCATACAATGAGCAGTTCTTC. Its protein product is CASSLAIGAYNEQFF.

This clone was seen a handful of times. This chain links TRBV5-1 with TRBJ1-1; no firm D call. This CDR3 is 12 amino acids long. V was clipped by 0 bases and J by 3 bases, with 3 bases between them. Germline CDR1 reads SGHRS; CDR2 reads YFSETQ. The CDR3 DNA is TGCGCCAGCAGCTTGGGGTACACTGAAGCTTTCTTT. This gives the protein CASSLGYTEAFF.

The chain employs TRBV5-4 and TRBJ2-1; 9 bases align to TRBD1. The CDR3 covers 16 residues. The ends lost 2 bases at V and 6 bases at J; junction bases unmatched: 9. CDR1 is SGHNT and CDR2 is YYREEE in the germline V gene (reference sequence). The CDR3 sequence: CASSFPGQGPSNEQFF. The CDR3 DNA follows: TGTGCCAGCAGCTTCCCGGGACAGGGACCGAGCAATGAGCAGTTCTTC.

The rearrangement joins TRBV13 to TRBJ1-1; D may be TRBD1 (5 bases). Trimming took 5 bases from V and 7 from J, leaving 20 bases between them. The CDR3 has 15 amino acids. Germline CDR1 PRHDT, CDR2 FYEKMQ (reference sequence). The CDR3 loop reads CASSVDGEGSLEAFF. CDR3 bases: TGTGCCAGCAGCGTAGACGGTGAGGGGTCTCTTGAAGCTTTCTTT.

The CDR3 spells CASSLKRSFNQPQHF. The CDR3 DNA sequence: TGTGCCAGCAGTTTAAAACGGTCCTTCAATCAGCCCCAGCATTTT. The rearrangement uses TRBV27 and TRBJ1-5; D ambiguous. V was shortened by 2 bases and J by 3 bases, with 11 bases between the two germline ends. Germline assignment: CDR1 MNHEY and CDR2 SMNVEV (reference sequence). The CDR3 is 15 residues long.

The V and J genes are TRBV29-1 and TRBJ2-4; D remains unclear. The CDR3 totals 14 residues. Germline assignment: CDR1 SQVTM and CDR2 ANQGSEA. Trimming removed 3 bases from V and 4 bases from J, with 13 bases in between. DNA for the CDR3: TGCAGCGTTGAGGTGGGCAGTCCAAAAAACATTCAGTACTTC. Encoded protein: CSVEVGSPKNIQYF.

The V call is TRBV7-2, the J call TRBJ2-3; D is undetermined. Trimming cost V 1 base and J 6 bases, with 8 bases left between them. There are 13 residues in the CDR3. CDR1 and CDR2 from the germline V gene are SGHTA and FQGNSA. The CDR3 DNA is TGTGCCAGCAGCTTAGAAGTTGTGGATACGCAGTATTTT. Protein product: CASSLEVVDTQYF.